A single sample is the source of the 25 T cell receptor beta chains below, sequenced in a study of identical twins. One entry per CDR3 protein, called by TCRdb with MiXCR from the 5' RACE reads. The sample has over 200,000 distinct CDR3 sequences, 9.4% seen once. Specimen: memory (CD45RO+) T cells sorted from blood. These receptors were collected from a woman aged 18-29 years in good health.

This clonotype was observed a handful of times. The rearrangement uses TRBV7-6 and TRBJ2-7; TRBD2 agrees at 7 bases. The CDR3 extends over 15 amino acids. The germline V gene has CDR1 SGHVS and CDR2 FNYEAQ. Unmatched junction bases numbered 11, after V lost 5 bases and J lost 4 bases. The CDR3 nucleotides are TGTGCCAGCAGCCCCCAGGGAGGGAAGGCGTACGAGCAGTACTTC. This translates into CASSPQGGKAYEQYF.

This clonotype was counted at least ten times. The V call is TRBV12-3 or TRBV12-4, the J call TRBJ1-1; D ambiguous. This CDR3 region has 13 residues. V lost 3 bases to trimming and J lost 13 bases, with 18 bases between them. The CDR3 sequence: CASSFNPELSLFF. CDR3 nucleotides: TGTGCCAGCAGTTTTAACCCGGAATTGTCTCTTTTCTTT.

This clonotype was recorded many times. This chain uses TRBV6-2 or TRBV6-3 with TRBJ2-7, with 7 bases lining up with TRBD1. The junction had 12 bases not matched to a gene; V was cut back by 5 bases and J by 5 bases. This CDR3 is built from 15 residues. Germline values: CDR1 MNHEY, CDR2 SVGEGT. CDR3 sequence (DNA): TGTGCCAGCAGTCCTACCGGGACAGCCTTTAACGAGCAGTACTTC. Translation: CASSPTGTAFNEQYF.

This clonotype was counted between two and nine times. The J gene is TRBJ2-3, the V gene TRBV19; the match to TRBD2 covers 13 bases. The V gene's germline CDR1 is LNHDA and CDR2 SQIVND (reference sequence). Trimming cost V 5 bases and J 5 bases; bases outside gene matches: 13. This CDR3 region has 18 residues. CDR3 nucleotides: TGTGCCAGTAGTTTGGGGACCGGGACTAGCGGGACGGGAGATACGCAGTATTTT. The encoded protein is CASSLGTGTSGTGDTQYF.

The V and J genes are TRBV5-6 and TRBJ2-1; D is uncertain. Trimming shortened V by 4 bases and J by 10 bases, and 15 bases separated the two germline ends. CDR1 and CDR2 (germline): SGHDT, YYEEEE. This CDR3 is 13 amino acids long. The CDR3 sequence is CASSPGRRLEQFF. CDR3 DNA: TGTGCCAGCAGCCCCGGACGGCGTTTGGAGCAGTTCTTC.

This clonotype came up a few times. The CDR3 sequence is CSARDRGVNSPLHF. CDR3 DNA: TGCAGTGCTAGGGACAGGGGAGTTAATTCACCCCTCCACTTT. The chain uses TRBV20-1 and TRBJ1-6, with TRBD1 matching 9 bases. The J segment lost 6 bases and the V segment lost 3 bases, leaving 3 bases of the junction unmatched. Germline lookup yields CDR1 DFQATT and CDR2 SNEGSKA (reference sequence). The CDR3 runs to 14 residues.

The chain is built from TRBV6-5 and TRBJ2-3, with a tentative D call TRBD1 (8 bases). Germline V gene data show CDR1 as MNHEY and CDR2 as SVGAGI. V was trimmed by 0 bases and J by 6 bases, leaving 13 bases between them. This CDR3 is built from 15 residues. The CDR3 loop is CASSYSGGTGDTQYF. The CDR3 region has the DNA TGTGCCAGCAGTTACTCGGGGGGGACAGGTGATACGCAGTATTTT.

In its sample, this clonotype was seen a few times. The chain joins TRBV4-2 to TRBJ2-2; 8 bases are shared with TRBD2. Germline CDR1 and CDR2: LGHNA and YNFKEQ. V shed 5 bases and J 0 bases; nucleotides not matched to a gene: 5. CDR3 length: 16 residues. The CDR3 DNA follows: TGTGCCAGCAGCACACAGCGGGGGTCGAACACCGGGGAGCTGTTTTTT. Residues: CASSTQRGSNTGELFF.

The sample holds a few counts of this clonotype. The J gene is TRBJ1-1, the V gene TRBV4-3, with a tentative D call TRBD1 (5 bases). V dropped 10 bases and J dropped 1 base, with 22 bases sitting between them. This CDR3 is built from 16 residues. Germline lookup yields CDR1 LGHNA and CDR2 YSLEER. The CDR3 DNA reads TGCGCCATAGAGAATAATTCAGGGCAGACGAACACTGAAGCTTTCTTT. Translation: CAIENNSGQTNTEAFF.

The chain employs TRBV5-1 and TRBJ1-6; 8 bases match TRBD1. The CDR3 consists of 16 residues. Trimming cost V 0 bases and J 10 bases; bases outside gene matches: 9. Germline CDR1 reads SGHRS; CDR2 reads YFSETQ. CDR3 sequence: CASSLATTGEYSPLHF. The CDR3, as DNA: TGCGCCAGCAGCTTGGCCACGACAGGGGAGTACTCACCCCTCCACTTT.

V is TRBV2 and J is TRBJ1-5; D is unresolved. Trimming cost V 8 bases and J 3 bases, with 8 bases left between them. The germline V gene encodes CDR1 SNHLY and CDR2 FYNNEI. The CDR3 runs to 12 residues. The CDR3 DNA reads as TGTGCCAGCGCGGGCGCCAATCAGCCCCAGCATTTT. It specifies CASAGANQPQHF.

The chain is built from TRBV3-1 and TRBJ2-7; possibly TRBD2 for D (6 bases). CDR3 length equals 16 residues. Germline V gene lookup returns CDR1 LGHDT and CDR2 YNNKEL (reference sequence). Deletions cut 4 bases from V and 0 bases from J, with 16 bases between. The CDR3 is CASSRVVQGLSYEQYF. The CDR3 DNA sequence: TGTGCCAGCAGCCGAGTAGTCCAGGGACTCTCCTACGAGCAGTACTTC.

This clonotype has ten or more counts. The V and J genes are TRBV24-1 and TRBJ2-3; D gene ambiguous. V was pared by 3 bases and J by 8 bases, with 11 bases between. This CDR3 comprises 13 residues. Germline CDR1 KGHDR, CDR2 SFDVKD. In nucleotides, the CDR3 is TGTGCCACCAGTGATGAGTCTTGGGCTACGCAGTATTTT. Translated, it gives CATSDESWATQYF.

This clonotype occurred a few times. The chain carries TRBV25-1 and TRBJ2-7; unclear D gene. Germline V lookup: CDR1 MGHDK, CDR2 SYGVNS. The CDR3 extends over 12 amino acids. With 10 bases removed from V and 1 base from J, the gap between germline ends came to 11 bases. The chain's CDR3 is CATRLGSYEQYF. The CDR3, as DNA: TGTGCCACCCGTCTGGGGTCCTACGAGCAGTACTTC.

This clonotype was detected many times. The chain employs TRBV12-3 or TRBV12-4 and TRBJ2-7; D remains unclear. V dropped 6 bases and J dropped 0 bases, with 12 bases sitting between them. The CDR3 is 14 residues long. This CDR3 reads CASSFAEISYEQYF. The CDR3 coding sequence is TGTGCCAGCAGCTTCGCGGAAATCTCCTACGAGCAGTACTTC.

This clonotype was counted between two and nine times. The chain employs TRBV4-3 and TRBJ2-7; 8 bases line up with TRBD2. Germline CDR1 is LGHNA and CDR2 is YSLEER. The CDR3 loop spans 16 amino acids. V trimming: 4 bases; J trimming: 6 bases; junction bases outside the gene matches: 14. The CDR3 DNA follows: TGCGCCAGCAGCCGTGAGGTTGCGGGAGGCCAGGGCGAGCAGTACTTC. Translating it yields CASSREVAGGQGEQYF.

This clonotype was detected only a few times. V is TRBV5-1 and J is TRBJ2-7, with D unresolved. The CDR3 covers 16 residues. The germline V and J ends were trimmed by 5 bases and 1 base, with 19 bases remaining between them. Germline CDR1 reads SGHRS; CDR2 reads YFSETQ. CDR3 amino acids: CASSSPPGISSYEQYF. CDR3 nucleotides: TGCGCCAGCAGTTCTCCGCCCGGCATTTCGTCCTACGAGCAGTACTTC. Filled out from reference TRBV5-1 and TRBJ2-7, the complete variable domain reads KAGVTQTPRYLIKTRGQQVTLSCSPISGHRSVSWYQQTPGQGLQFLFEYFSETQRNKGNFPGRFSGRQFSNSRSEMNVSTLELGDSALYLCASSSPPGISSYEQYFGPGTRLTVT.

This clonotype turned up a few times. This chain connects TRBV2 to TRBJ1-2; D ambiguous. CDR3 length: 13 amino acids. V lost 4 bases and J 5 bases, leaving 11 bases between the germline ends. Germline V gene lookup returns CDR1 SNHLY and CDR2 FYNNEI. CDR3 DNA: TGTGCCAGCAGTGCGGGTGTACCTTATGGCTACACCTTC. Translation: CASSAGVPYGYTF.

This clonotype was seen a handful of times. The chain couples TRBV6-1 to TRBJ2-3; D possibly corresponds to TRBD2 (5 bases). V was shortened by 6 bases and J by 1 base, with 11 bases between the two germline ends. The CDR3 loop spans 14 amino acids. The V gene's germline CDR1 is MNHNS and CDR2 SASEGT. The CDR3 coding sequence is TGTGCCAGCAGCTCTAGCTGGGGCACAGATACGCAGTATTTT. Translated: CASSSSWGTDTQYF.

This clonotype has more than one count but fewer than ten. The chain is built from TRBV9 and TRBJ2-3, with 8 bases lining up with TRBD1. Germline CDR1 and CDR2: SGDLS and YYNGEE. V lost 0 bases and J lost 5; bases outside the gene matches: 2. This CDR3 is 14 amino acids long. CDR3 nucleotides: TGTGCCAGCAGCGTAGCGACAGGGGTAGATACGCAGTATTTT. It encodes CASSVATGVDTQYF.

V is TRBV10-3 and J is TRBJ2-1; possibly TRBD1 for D (6 bases). Germline V gene lookup returns CDR1 ENHRY and CDR2 SYGVKD. This CDR3 spans 17 amino acids. Trimming shortened V by 5 bases and J by 7 bases, and 24 bases separated the two germline ends. CDR3 region: CAISPLWGTRGRNEQFF. CDR3 coding DNA: TGTGCCATCAGTCCCCTTTGGGGGACAAGGGGCCGAAATGAGCAGTTCTTC.

Only a few counts were recorded for this clonotype. The J gene is TRBJ2-1, the V gene TRBV5-5, with 8 bases lining up with TRBD2. The V gene's germline CDR1 is SGHKS and CDR2 YYEKEE (reference sequence). The J segment lost 7 bases and the V segment lost 3 bases, leaving 12 bases of the junction unmatched. This CDR3 has 16 amino acids. CDR3 amino acids: CASSSLLAGLENEQFF. Written as DNA, the CDR3 is TGTGCCAGCAGCTCGCTCCTAGCGGGCCTTGAAAATGAGCAGTTCTTC.

The chain's CDR3 is CASSEAQGLQPQHF. The CDR3 coding sequence is TGTGCCAGCAGTGAAGCTCAGGGTCTGCAGCCCCAGCATTTT. This chain joins TRBV2 and TRBJ1-5; a possible D gene is TRBD1 (5 bases). This CDR3 contains 14 residues. Trimming took off 0 bases at V and 7 bases at J, with 10 bases between the two ends. CDR1 and CDR2 (germline): SNHLY, FYNNEI.

This clonotype was observed at least ten times. This chain links TRBV5-5 with TRBJ2-3, with 7 bases lining up with TRBD2. Germline CDR1 and CDR2: SGHKS and YYEKEE (reference sequence). J was trimmed by 8 bases and V by 4 bases; bases with no gene match: 16. The CDR3 length is 16 residues. CDR3 amino acids: CASSNPVGLGWGTQYF. CDR3 nucleotide sequence: TGTGCCAGCAGCAATCCTGTCGGACTAGGTTGGGGTACGCAGTATTTT.

In this sample, this clonotype turned up a few times. The CDR3 loop reads CASSSPGTGRQETQYF. The CDR3 DNA reads as TGTGCCAGCAGTTCGCCCGGGACAGGCAGACAAGAGACCCAGTACTTC. V and J are TRBV6-5 and TRBJ2-5; TRBD1 agrees at 8 bases. V gave up 4 bases and J gave up 2 bases; unmatched junction bases: 9. The CDR3 is made up of 16 amino acids. The germline V gene encodes CDR1 MNHEY and CDR2 SVGAGI.